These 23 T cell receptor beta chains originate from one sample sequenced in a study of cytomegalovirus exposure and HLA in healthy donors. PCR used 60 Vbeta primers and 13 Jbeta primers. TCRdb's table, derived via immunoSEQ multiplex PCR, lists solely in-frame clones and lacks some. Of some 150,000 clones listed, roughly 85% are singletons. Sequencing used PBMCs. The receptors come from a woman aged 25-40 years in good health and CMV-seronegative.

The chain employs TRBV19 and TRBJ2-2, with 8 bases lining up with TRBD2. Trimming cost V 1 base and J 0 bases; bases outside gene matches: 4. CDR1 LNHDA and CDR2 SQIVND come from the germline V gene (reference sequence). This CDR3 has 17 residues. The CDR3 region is CASSIAGGISNTGELFF. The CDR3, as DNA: TGTGCCAGTAGTATAGCGGGAGGGATTTCGAACACCGGGGAGCTGTTTTTT.

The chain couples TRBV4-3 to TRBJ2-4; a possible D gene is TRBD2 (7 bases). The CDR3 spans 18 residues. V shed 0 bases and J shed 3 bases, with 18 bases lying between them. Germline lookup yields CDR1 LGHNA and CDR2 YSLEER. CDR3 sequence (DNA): TGCGCCAGCAGCCAAGATCCACAGGGCCCGGGGGGCAAAAACATTCAGTACTTC. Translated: CASSQDPQGPGGKNIQYF.

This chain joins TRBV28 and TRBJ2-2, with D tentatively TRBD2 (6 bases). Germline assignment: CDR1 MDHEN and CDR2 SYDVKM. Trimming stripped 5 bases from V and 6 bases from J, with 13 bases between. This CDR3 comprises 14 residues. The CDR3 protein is CASSVVLASGELFF. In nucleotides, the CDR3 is TGTGCCAGCAGTGTGGTGCTAGCGTCCGGGGAGCTGTTTTTT.

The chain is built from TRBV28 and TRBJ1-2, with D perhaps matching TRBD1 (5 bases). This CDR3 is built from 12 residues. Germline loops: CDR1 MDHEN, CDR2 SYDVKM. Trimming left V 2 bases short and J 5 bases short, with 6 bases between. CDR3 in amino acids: CASSLGGYGYTF. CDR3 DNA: TGTGCCAGCAGTTTAGGGGGGTATGGCTACACCTTC.

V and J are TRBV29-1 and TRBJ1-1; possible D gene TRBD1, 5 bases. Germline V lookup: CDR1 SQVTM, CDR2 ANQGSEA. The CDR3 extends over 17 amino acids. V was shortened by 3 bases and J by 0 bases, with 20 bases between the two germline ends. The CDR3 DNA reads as TGCAGCGTTGAGTCGGCGGGGACGAAAAGCATGAACACTGAAGCTTTCTTT. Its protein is CSVESAGTKSMNTEAFF.

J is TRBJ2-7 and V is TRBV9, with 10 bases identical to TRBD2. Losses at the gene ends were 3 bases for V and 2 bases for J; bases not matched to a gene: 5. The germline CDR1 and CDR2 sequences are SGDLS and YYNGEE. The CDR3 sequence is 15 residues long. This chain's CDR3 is CASSAGLASPYEQYF. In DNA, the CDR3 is TGTGCCAGCAGCGCGGGACTAGCGTCTCCCTACGAGCAGTACTTC.

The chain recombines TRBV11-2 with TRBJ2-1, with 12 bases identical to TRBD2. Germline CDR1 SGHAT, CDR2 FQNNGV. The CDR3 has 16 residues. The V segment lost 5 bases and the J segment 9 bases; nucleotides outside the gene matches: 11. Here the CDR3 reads CASSPSGGVAGGEQFF. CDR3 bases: TGTGCCAGCAGCCCTAGCGGGGGGGTCGCGGGGGGTGAGCAGTTCTTC.

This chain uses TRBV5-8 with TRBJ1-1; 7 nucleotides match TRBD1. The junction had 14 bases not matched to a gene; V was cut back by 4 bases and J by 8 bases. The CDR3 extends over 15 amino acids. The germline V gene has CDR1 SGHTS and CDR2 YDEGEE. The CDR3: CASSLRRQGVREAFF. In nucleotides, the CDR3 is TGTGCCAGCAGCCTACGACGACAGGGCGTCCGGGAAGCTTTCTTT.

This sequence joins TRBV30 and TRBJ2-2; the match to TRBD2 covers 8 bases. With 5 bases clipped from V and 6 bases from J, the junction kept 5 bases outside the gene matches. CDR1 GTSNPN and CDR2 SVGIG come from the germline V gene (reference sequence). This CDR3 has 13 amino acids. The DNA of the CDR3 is TGTGCCTGGGCCCTAGCGGGTGCCGGGGAGCTGTTTTTT. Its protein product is CAWALAGAGELFF.

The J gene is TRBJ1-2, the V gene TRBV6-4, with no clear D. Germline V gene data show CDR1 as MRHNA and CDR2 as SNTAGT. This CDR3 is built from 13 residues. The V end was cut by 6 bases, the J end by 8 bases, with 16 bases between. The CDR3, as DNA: TGTGCCAGCAGGGAGAACCTCCGAGGGGGCTACACCTTC. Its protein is CASRENLRGGYTF.

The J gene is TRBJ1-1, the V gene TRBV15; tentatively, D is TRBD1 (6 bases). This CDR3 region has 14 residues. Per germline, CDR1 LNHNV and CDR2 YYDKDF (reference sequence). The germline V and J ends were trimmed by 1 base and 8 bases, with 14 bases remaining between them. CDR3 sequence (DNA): TGTGCCACCAGCAGAGGGGACTATCAGGGGGAAGCTTTCTTT. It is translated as CATSRGDYQGEAFF.

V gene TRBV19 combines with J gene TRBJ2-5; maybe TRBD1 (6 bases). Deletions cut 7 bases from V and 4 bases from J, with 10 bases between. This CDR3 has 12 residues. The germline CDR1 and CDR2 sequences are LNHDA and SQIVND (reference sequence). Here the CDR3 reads CASIDRSETQYF. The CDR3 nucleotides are TGTGCCAGTATCGACAGGTCAGAGACCCAGTACTTC.

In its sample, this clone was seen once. The CDR3 reads CASSPTGGNQPQHF. Here the CDR3 DNA reads TGTGCCAGCAGCCCCACGGGTGGCAATCAGCCCCAGCATTTT. The genes are TRBV7-8 and TRBJ1-5; D call uncertain. CDR3 size: 14 residues. CDR1 and CDR2 (germline): SGHVS, FQNEAQ. V was trimmed by 5 bases and J by 2 bases, leaving 10 bases between them.

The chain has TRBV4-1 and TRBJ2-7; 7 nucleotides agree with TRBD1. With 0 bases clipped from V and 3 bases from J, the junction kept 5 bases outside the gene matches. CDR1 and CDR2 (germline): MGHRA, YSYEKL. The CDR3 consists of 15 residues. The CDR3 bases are TGCGCCAGCAGCCAAGAAGGCCAGGGGGACTACGAGCAGTACTTC. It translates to CASSQEGQGDYEQYF.

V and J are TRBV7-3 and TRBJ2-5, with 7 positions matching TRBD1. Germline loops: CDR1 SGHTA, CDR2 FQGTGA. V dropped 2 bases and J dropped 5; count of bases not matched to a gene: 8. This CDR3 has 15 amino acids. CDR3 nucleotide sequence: TGTGCCAGCAGCTTAGGGACAGCTTCGTCGGAGACCCAGTACTTC. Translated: CASSLGTASSETQYF.

CDR3 amino acids: CASSALAGGYNEQFF. The DNA for the CDR3 is TGTGCCAGCAGTGCATTAGCGGGAGGTTACAATGAGCAGTTCTTC. This rearrangement joins TRBV6-5 to TRBJ2-1, with 10 bases that match TRBD2. From germline, CDR1 is MNHEY and CDR2 SVGAGI. This CDR3 contains 15 residues. V shed 5 bases, J shed 4 bases, and the junction held 5 bases outside the gene matches.

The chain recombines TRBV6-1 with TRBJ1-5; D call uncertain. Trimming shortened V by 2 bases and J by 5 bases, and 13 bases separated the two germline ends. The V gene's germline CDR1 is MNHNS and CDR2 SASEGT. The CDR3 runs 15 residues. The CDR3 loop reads CASSEPGLRYQPQHF. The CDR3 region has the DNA TGTGCCAGCAGTGAACCAGGCCTTCGGTATCAGCCCCAGCATTTT.

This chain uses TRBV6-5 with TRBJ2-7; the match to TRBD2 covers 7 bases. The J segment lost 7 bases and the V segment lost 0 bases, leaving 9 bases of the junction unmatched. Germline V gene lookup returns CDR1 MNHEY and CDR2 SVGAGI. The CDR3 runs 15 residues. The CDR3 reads CASSYSSGASGEQYF. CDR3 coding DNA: TGTGCCAGCAGTTACTCGAGCGGGGCCTCGGGAGAGCAGTACTTC.

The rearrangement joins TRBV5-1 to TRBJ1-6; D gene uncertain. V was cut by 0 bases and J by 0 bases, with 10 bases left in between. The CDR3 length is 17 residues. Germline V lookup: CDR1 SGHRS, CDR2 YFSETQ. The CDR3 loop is CASSLDSGSSYNSPLHF. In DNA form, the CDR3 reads TGCGCCAGCAGCTTGGACTCCGGGAGCTCCTATAATTCACCCCTCCACTTT.

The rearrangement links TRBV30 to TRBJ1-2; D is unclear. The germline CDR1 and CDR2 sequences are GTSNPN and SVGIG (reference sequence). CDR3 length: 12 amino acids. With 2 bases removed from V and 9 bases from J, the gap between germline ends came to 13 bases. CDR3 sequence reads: CAWSRQTESYTF. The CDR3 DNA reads TGTGCCTGGAGTAGGCAGACGGAGAGCTACACCTTC.

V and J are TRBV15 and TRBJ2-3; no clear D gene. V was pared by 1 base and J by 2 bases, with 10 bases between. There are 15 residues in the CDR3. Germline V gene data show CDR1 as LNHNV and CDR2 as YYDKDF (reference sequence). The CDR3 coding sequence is TGTGCCACCAGCAGAGTAGGAGCCTCCACAGATACGCAGTATTTT. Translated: CATSRVGASTDTQYF.

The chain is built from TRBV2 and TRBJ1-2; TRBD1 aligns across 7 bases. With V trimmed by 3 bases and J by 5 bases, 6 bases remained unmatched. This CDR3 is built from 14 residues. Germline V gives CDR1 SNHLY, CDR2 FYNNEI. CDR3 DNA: TGTGCCAGCAGTGATGGGACAGTAAGATATGGCTACACCTTC. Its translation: CASSDGTVRYGYTF.

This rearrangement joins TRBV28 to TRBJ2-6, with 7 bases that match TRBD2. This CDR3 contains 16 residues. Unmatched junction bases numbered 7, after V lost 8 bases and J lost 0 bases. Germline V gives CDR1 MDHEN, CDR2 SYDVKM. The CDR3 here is CASWGGPSSGANVLTF. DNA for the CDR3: TGTGCCAGCTGGGGGGGACCGAGCTCTGGGGCCAACGTCCTGACTTTC.